These 20 T cell receptor beta chains originate from one sample sequenced in a study of blood T cell repertoires in COVID-19. Profiling relied on immunoSEQ multiplex PCR, and the TCRdb table lists in-frame clones only, not all of them. The sample holds a few hundred thousand clones, under 85% seen once. The specimen was PBMCs or T cells enriched from blood (not recorded which). The receptors come from a woman aged 45-65 years who had recovered from COVID-19.

This chain uses TRBV3-1 (or the pseudogene TRBV3-2) with TRBJ2-3; 8 bases match TRBD2. Germline V lookup: CDR1 LGHDT, CDR2 YNNKEL (reference sequence). CDR3 length: 14 amino acids. The J segment lost 4 bases and the V segment lost 2 bases, leaving 2 bases of the junction unmatched. In nucleotides, the CDR3 is TGTGCCAGCAGCCAACGGGGGGGCGCAGATACGCAGTATTTT. Encoded protein: CASSQRGGADTQYF.

The chain combines TRBV7-3 with TRBJ2-7; the match to TRBD2 covers 7 bases. Germline CDR1 is SGHTA and CDR2 is FQGTGA. The CDR3 covers 15 residues. V lost 2 bases and J lost 2; bases outside the gene matches: 6. The CDR3 DNA sequence: TGTGCCAGCAGCTTAGGAGCGGGACGTACCTACGAGCAGTACTTC. Translating it yields CASSLGAGRTYEQYF. The variable domain in full, with the rest retrieved from reference TRBV7-3 and TRBJ2-7, is GAGVSQTPSNKVTEKGKYVELRCDPISGHTALYWYRQSLGQGPEFLIYFQGTGAADDSGLPNDRFFAVRPEGSVSTLKIQRTERGDSAVYLCASSLGAGRTYEQYFGPGTRLTVT.

The chain recombines TRBV21-1 with TRBJ2-1; the D call in the table, TRBD1, was not verified against the DNA. TRBV21-1 is classified as a pseudogene. The CDR3 length is 14 residues. CDR3 in DNA: TGTGCCAGCAGGTTCGACAGGGTCCTAAGTGAGCAGTTCTTC. Translated, it gives CASRFDRVLSEQFF.

The rearrangement uses TRBV19 and TRBJ1-3, with TRBD1 matching over 9 bases. J was trimmed by 0 bases and V by 9 bases; bases with no gene match: 9. CDR1 LNHDA and CDR2 SQIVND come from the germline V gene (reference sequence). The CDR3 consists of 16 residues. CDR3 in DNA: TGTGCCAGCCGTGACAGGGGGACCACCTCTGGAAACACCATATATTTT. Its translation: CASRDRGTTSGNTIYF.

The chain uses TRBV5-1 and TRBJ2-3; 16 bases align to TRBD2. CDR1 is SGHRS, CDR2 YFSETQ, per germline. The CDR3 runs 19 residues. The junction had 9 bases not matched to a gene; V was cut back by 2 bases and J by 3 bases. The CDR3 region has the DNA TGCGCCAGCAGCTTACTGATCGGGACTAGCGGGAGGGGAACAGATACGCAGTATTTT. The encoded protein is CASSLLIGTSGRGTDTQYF.

The chain couples TRBV29-1 to TRBJ1-1; D possibly corresponds to TRBD1 (6 bases). CDR1 SQVTM and CDR2 ANQGSEA come from the germline V gene. The CDR3 has 13 amino acids. The V end lost 5 bases, the J end lost 5 bases, and 15 bases lay between the germline ends. CDR3 loop: CSVSQGPGTEAFF. In DNA form, the CDR3 reads TGCAGCGTTTCACAGGGCCCGGGGACTGAAGCTTTCTTT.

This chain connects TRBV5-4 to TRBJ2-3; TRBD2 aligns across 10 bases. The CDR3 contains 16 residues. Germline lookup yields CDR1 SGHNT and CDR2 YYREEE (reference sequence). V lost 2 bases and J lost 5; bases outside the gene matches: 8. The CDR3 bases are TGTGCCAGCAGCTTCTGGCTAGCGGGAGTTCTAGATACGCAGTATTTT. Its protein is CASSFWLAGVLDTQYF.

The J gene is TRBJ2-7, the V gene TRBV7-9, with D tentatively TRBD1 (6 bases). Looked up from germline, CDR1 is SEHNR and CDR2 is FQNEAQ (reference sequence). V was trimmed by 5 bases and J by 1 base, leaving 18 bases between them. The CDR3 runs 16 residues. The chain's CDR3 is CASSLSGGTGSYEQYF. For the CDR3, the DNA is TGTGCCAGCAGCCTGAGTGGGGGTACAGGGTCCTACGAGCAGTACTTC. Looking up the rest from reference TRBV7-9 and TRBJ2-7 gives the full variable domain: DTGVSQNPRHKITKRGQNVTFRCDPISEHNRLYWYRQTLGQGPEFLTYFQNEAQLEKSRLLSDRFSAERPKGSFSTLEIQRTEQGDSAMYLCASSLSGGTGSYEQYFGPGTRLTVT.

This clone was observed a handful of times. At one of its ends the junction is not consistent with the germline gene, which may arise from a read error. V usage is TRBV29-1 and J usage is TRBJ1-2; 7 bases map to TRBD1. CDR3 size: 12 residues. Germline-derived CDR1 and CDR2 are SQVTM and ANQGSEA. DNA for the CDR3: TGCAGCGTCGAAGGGACAGTGGGAGACTACACCTTC. Translated, it gives CSVEGTVGDYTF.

V and J are TRBV11-2 and TRBJ1-3, with no clear D. The V gene lost 5 bases and the J gene lost 0 bases, with 5 bases spanning the gap. Germline CDR1 and CDR2: SGHAT and FQNNGV. CDR3 length: 13 residues. In nucleotides, the CDR3 is TGTGCCAGCAGCCCCAGCTCTGGAAACACCATATATTTT. Protein sequence: CASSPSSGNTIYF.

V is TRBV6-5 and J is TRBJ1-2; D is possibly TRBD1 (6 bases). Germline V gives CDR1 MNHEY, CDR2 SVGAGI. The V and J ends lost 6 bases and 3 bases respectively, with 11 bases between them. The CDR3 totals 13 residues. Here the CDR3 DNA reads TGTGCCAGCAGGGGACAAGCCTACTATGGCTACACCTTC. Translating it yields CASRGQAYYGYTF.

This rearrangement joins TRBV4-2 to TRBJ2-7; 10 positions agree with TRBD1. The V segment lost 4 bases and the J segment 4 bases; nucleotides outside the gene matches: 4. Looked up from germline, CDR1 is LGHNA and CDR2 is YNFKEQ. The CDR3 extends over 14 amino acids. As DNA, the CDR3 is TGTGCCAGCAGCCTGGGGACAGGGGAATACGAGCAGTACTTC. Amino acid sequence: CASSLGTGEYEQYF.

The gene calls are TRBV6-5 and TRBJ2-1; TRBD2 matches 15 bases. V lost 0 bases, J lost 6 bases, and 0 bases stayed unmatched. The CDR3 is 16 residues long. Germline assignment: CDR1 MNHEY and CDR2 SVGAGI. CDR3: CASSYSGLAGGNEQFF. CDR3 nucleotides: TGTGCCAGCAGTTACTCGGGACTAGCGGGGGGCAATGAGCAGTTCTTC.

The rearrangement joins TRBV2 to TRBJ2-5; TRBD2 aligns across 7 bases. J gave up 5 bases and V 5 bases, and 8 bases lay outside the gene matches. The CDR3 extends over 14 amino acids. The germline V gene encodes CDR1 SNHLY and CDR2 FYNNEI. The CDR3 is CASSRLGEGETQYF. The DNA of the CDR3 is TGTGCCAGCAGTCGCCTGGGGGAGGGGGAGACCCAGTACTTC.

This sequence joins TRBV7-9 and TRBJ1-2; no definite D call. The V end was cut by 5 bases, the J end by 5 bases, with 15 bases between. CDR3 length: 14 amino acids. The germline V gene encodes CDR1 SEHNR and CDR2 FQNEAQ (reference sequence). This CDR3 reads CASSPEAGRYGYTF. The CDR3 DNA follows: TGTGCCAGCAGCCCGGAGGCAGGTCGATATGGCTACACCTTC. The variable domain in full, with the rest retrieved from reference TRBV7-9 and TRBJ1-2, is DTGVSQNPRHKITKRGQNVTFRCDPISEHNRLYWYRQTLGQGPEFLTYFQNEAQLEKSRLLSDRFSAERPKGSFSTLEIQRTEQGDSAMYLCASSPEAGRYGYTFGSGTRLTVV.

The CDR3 region has the DNA TGTGCCAGCAGCTACTTACGGAGCACAGATACGCAGTATTTT. Encoded protein: CASSYLRSTDTQYF. The rearrangement joins TRBV7-2 to TRBJ2-3; D is uncertain. V was trimmed by 4 bases and J by 0 bases, leaving 8 bases between them. The CDR3 is 14 amino acids. CDR1 and CDR2 (germline): SGHTA, FQGNSA.

V gene TRBV7-6 combines with J gene TRBJ2-2, with 10 bases aligning to TRBD2. V was pared by 5 bases and J by 2 bases, with 17 bases of the junction left unmatched. This CDR3 spans 20 amino acids. Germline-derived CDR1 and CDR2 are SGHVS and FNYEAQ. The CDR3 is CASSENSGWASGGNTGELFF. The CDR3 DNA sequence: TGTGCCAGCAGCGAGAATTCGGGTTGGGCTAGCGGGGGAAACACCGGGGAGCTGTTTTTT.

The V call is TRBV7-9, the J call TRBJ1-2; D is unresolved. V lost 5 bases, J lost 0 bases, and 7 bases lay in between. CDR1 is SEHNR, CDR2 FQNEAQ, per germline (reference sequence). The CDR3 sequence is 13 residues long. CDR3 loop: CASSLPANYGYTF. The CDR3 DNA reads TGTGCCAGCAGCCTCCCCGCTAACTATGGCTACACCTTC.

This sequence joins TRBV19 and TRBJ2-3, with TRBD2 matching 8 bases. The CDR3 is 16 amino acids. The V segment lost 3 bases and the J segment 1 base; nucleotides outside the gene matches: 6. Per germline, CDR1 LNHDA and CDR2 SQIVND (reference sequence). The CDR3 DNA reads TGTGCCAGTAGTATTGGGGCGGGGGGCCGCACAGATACGCAGTATTTT. Its protein is CASSIGAGGRTDTQYF. The complete variable domain, with remaining parts taken from reference TRBV19 and TRBJ2-3, reads DGGITQSPKYLFRKEGQNVTLSCEQNLNHDAMYWYRQDPGQGLRLIYYSQIVNDFQKGDIAEGYSVSREKKESFPLTVTSAQKNPTAFYLCASSIGAGGRTDTQYFGPGTRLTVL.

Written as DNA, the CDR3 is TGTGCCAGCAGCCAGGCCGGGACAGGGGGTGAAAAACTGTTTTTT. It translates to CASSQAGTGGEKLFF. The chain links TRBV4-2 to TRBJ1-4, with 11 bases matching TRBD1. The V and J ends lost 3 bases and 7 bases, in that order; junction bases with no gene match: 4. This CDR3 region has 15 residues. CDR1 is LGHNA and CDR2 is YNFKEQ in the germline V gene.